This T cell receptor (beta chain) was observed in a study of blood T cell repertoires in COVID-19 (TCRdb year 2020). Concerning the study at large: The collaborator samples originated in the United States, Italy and Spain and spanned the acute and convalescent phases of COVID-19. The material from the prospective study consisted of cDNA or gDNA derived from T cells, B-cell-depleted T cells, or PBMCs. Subjects who had been exposed to COVID-19, were actively infected with it, or had recovered from it provided the deeply sampled blood TCRbeta repertoires that made up the dataset. The repertoires were made available in a free public database intended to serve as a resource for research on the immune response to SARS-CoV-2. The samples were drawn from the first 160 participants of the ongoing ImmuneRACE study and from 950 to 1,500 subjects provided by 6 global collaborators. A de-identified subject ID, COVID-19 status, age in years and sex were almost always included in the sample metadata. HLA class I and class II types, where available, came from metadata supplied by the sample provider rather than from assay-based typing. The study at large found these results: How much clinical and demographic metadata was included differed by source and by participant, and the metadata was provided uncurated.

The sample holds a few counts of this clone. Its target antigen remains unknown. Base qualities are not at hand, and no much larger clone is one base apart. Collaborating institutions collected whole blood in K2EDTA tubes following their own protocols. Collaborator samples were shipped for TCRbeta analysis as frozen whole blood, isolated PBMCs, or DNA extracted from either sample type. V sheds 3 bases and J sheds 8 bases, leaving 14 bases between their ends. The CDR3 sequence holds 14 residues, the cysteine and phenylalanine included. Kept here is only the CDR3 DNA, which spans 42 bases and is read in frame from base 1. CDR1 and CDR2, looked up from the germline V gene, are SGHTA and FQGNSA. TCRbeta CDR3 regions were amplified from genomic DNA by means of the immunoSEQ Assay, a bias-controlled multiplex PCR. As for the original processing: The number of nucleated cells in each sample was estimated by amplification of reference gene primers within the assay. Sequence reads were collapsed and filtered to measure the absolute abundance of every unique TCRbeta CDR3 rearrangement. For each sample, productive Simpson clonality was calculated as the square root of Simpson's diversity index over productive rearrangements. TCRdb carries this immuneACCESS record with in-frame sequences only. Its versions omit some clonotypes, under half of them owing to an unresolved V gene in the studies checked, with the rest unexplained. Clone size and the V and J calls come from that table; the DNA yielded D and trimming. The sample table holds about 100,000 clones, of which roughly 85% were seen once. The ten largest clones represent 1.5% to 2% of the sample.

In this chain, TRBV7-2 is recombined with TRBJ2-1; the D gene lacks a confident call. Sequences were obtained from peripheral blood. This clonotype was sampled from a woman in her 70s with active or convalescent COVID-19. DNA sequence: TGTGCCAGCAGCTTTTCCTCGCGGTCCGATGAGCAGTTCTTC. It codes for CASSFSSRSDEQFF.